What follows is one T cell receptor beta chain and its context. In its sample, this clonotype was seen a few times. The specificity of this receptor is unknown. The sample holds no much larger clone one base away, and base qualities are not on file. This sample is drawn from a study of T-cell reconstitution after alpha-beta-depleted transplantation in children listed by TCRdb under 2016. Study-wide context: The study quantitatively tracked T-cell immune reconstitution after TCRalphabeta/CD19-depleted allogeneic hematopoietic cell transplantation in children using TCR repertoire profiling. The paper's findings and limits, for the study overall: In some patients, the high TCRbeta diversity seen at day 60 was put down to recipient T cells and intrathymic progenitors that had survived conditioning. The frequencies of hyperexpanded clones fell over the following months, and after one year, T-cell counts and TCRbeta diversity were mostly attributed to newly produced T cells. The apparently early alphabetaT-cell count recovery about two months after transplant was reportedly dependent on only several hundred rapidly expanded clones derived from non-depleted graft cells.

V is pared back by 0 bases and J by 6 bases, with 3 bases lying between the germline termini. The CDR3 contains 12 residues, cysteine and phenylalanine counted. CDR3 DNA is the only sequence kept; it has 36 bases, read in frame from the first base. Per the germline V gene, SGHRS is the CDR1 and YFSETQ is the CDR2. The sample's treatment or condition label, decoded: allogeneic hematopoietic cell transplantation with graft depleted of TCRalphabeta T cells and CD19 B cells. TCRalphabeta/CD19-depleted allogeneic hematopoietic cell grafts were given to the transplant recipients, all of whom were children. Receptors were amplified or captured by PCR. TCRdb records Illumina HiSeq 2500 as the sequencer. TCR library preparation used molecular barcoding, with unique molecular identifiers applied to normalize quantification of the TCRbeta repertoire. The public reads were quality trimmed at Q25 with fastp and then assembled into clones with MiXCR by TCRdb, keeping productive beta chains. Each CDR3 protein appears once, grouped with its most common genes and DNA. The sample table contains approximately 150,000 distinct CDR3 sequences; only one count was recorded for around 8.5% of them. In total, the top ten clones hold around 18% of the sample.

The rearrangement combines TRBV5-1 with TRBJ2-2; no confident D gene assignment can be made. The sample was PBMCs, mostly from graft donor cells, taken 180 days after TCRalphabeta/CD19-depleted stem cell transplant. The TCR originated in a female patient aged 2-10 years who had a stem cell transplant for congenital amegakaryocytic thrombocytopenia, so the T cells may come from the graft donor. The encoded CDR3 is CASSLGAGELFF. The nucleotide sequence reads TGCGCCAGCAGCTTGGGTGCCGGGGAGCTGTTTTTT. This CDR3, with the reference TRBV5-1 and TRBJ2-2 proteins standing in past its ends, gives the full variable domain KAGVTQTPRYLIKTRGQQVTLSCSPISGHRSVSWYQQTPGQGLQFLFEYFSETQRNKGNFPGRFSGRQFSNSRSEMNVSTLELGDSALYLCASSLGAGELFFGEGSRLTVL.